The sequence of this T cell receptor (beta chain) was determined in a study of early T cells in non-severe SARS-CoV-2 infection. Turning to the study itself: Sequenced bulk RNA came from whole blood that was unsorted, and chains were unpaired.

Per germline, CDR1 SGHKS and CDR2 YYEKEE (reference sequence). The V gene end was trimmed by 1 base and the J gene end by 5 bases; junction bases not matched to a gene: 4. The CDR3 sequence is 14 residues long. In this sample, this clonotype turned up many times. The antigen is undetermined. Individual cDNA molecules were tagged with unique molecular identifiers, the study reported. MiXCR, applied by TCRdb to the 5' RACE reads, yields one record per CDR3 protein. The sample includes around 58,000 distinct CDR3 sequences, more than 13% of them seen just once. The study's findings and limits: VDJdb matches were skewed toward anti-spike CD8 T cell responses.

This clonotype originated in an adult who was a healthcare worker with PCR-confirmed SARS-CoV-2 infection or an uninfected control (not recorded which). The J gene is TRBJ2-3, the V gene TRBV5-5; TRBD1 agrees at 7 bases. The sequencing here drew on whole blood, taken at baseline. The CDR3 coding sequence is TGTGCCAGCAGCTTGAAGGGGGCAAGAGATACGCAGTATTTT. This sequence encodes CASSLKGARDTQYF.